This TCR beta chain was recorded in a study of blood T cell repertoires in COVID-19. Study overall: Collection of acute and convalescent COVID-19 samples took place in the United States, Italy and Spain. T cells, B-cell-depleted T cells, or PBMCs provided the cDNA or gDNA that served as material.

This clone came up a few times. Germline values: CDR1 SGHNT, CDR2 YENEEA. CDR3 length: 14 residues. V shed 4 bases and J shed 2 bases, with 11 bases lying between them. Per the original methods: Nucleated cell counts were estimated from reference gene primer amplification. The table came from immunoSEQ multiplex PCR; TCRdb's copy has only in-frame clones and leaves some out. V, J and clone size are taken as reported in that table, and D and trimming were inferred from the DNA itself. The sample has about 130,000 clones; approximately 83% are singletons. The specimen was peripheral blood. This sequence originates from a woman older than 75 with acute or convalescent COVID-19. This chain connects TRBV11-3 to TRBJ1-1; D is undetermined. In nucleotides, the CDR3 is TGTGCCAGCAGCTCGGGTCAGATAAACACTGAAGCTTTCTTT. Residues: CASSSGQINTEAFF. The whole variable domain, filled in from reference TRBV11-3 and TRBJ1-1, reads EAGVVQSPRYKIIEKKQPVAFWCNPISGHNTLYWYLQNLGQGPELLIRYENEEAVDDSQLPKDRFSAERLKGVDSTLKIQPAELGDSAVYLCASSSGQINTEAFFGQGTRLTVV.